The sequence of this T cell receptor beta chain was determined in a study of blood T cell repertoires in COVID-19. The wider study: There were acute and convalescent COVID-19 samples, and they came from the United States, Italy and Spain.

TCRdb's table, derived via immunoSEQ multiplex PCR, lists solely in-frame clones and lacks some. The table records 60,000 or so clones, around 83% of them present only once. Trimming took 7 bases from V and 5 from J; bases not matched to a gene: 6. The CDR3 consists of 13 residues. The germline V gene has CDR1 MDHEN and CDR2 SYDVKM. This clone was seen only once. The sequence derives from a human donor in a cohort sampled during active COVID-19. The rearrangement joins TRBV28 to TRBJ1-2; 8 bases are a match to TRBD1. The material sequenced was peripheral blood. CDR3: CASMRQGIYGYTF. CDR3 coding DNA: TGTGCCAGCATGCGACAGGGGATTTATGGCTACACCTTC.